The subject of this entry is one T cell receptor (beta chain). This specimen belongs to a study of blood T cell repertoires in COVID-19. Across the whole study: COVID-19 samples, acute and convalescent, were from the United States, Italy and Spain. PBMCs, B-cell-depleted T cells, or T cells were the source of the cDNA or gDNA that made up the material.

In the authors' methods: Cell counts per sample came from amplifying reference gene primers. The data were produced by immunoSEQ multiplex PCR, yet TCRdb's version contains in-frame clones alone and is incomplete. Clone size and V and J calls were adopted from that table, with D and trimming inferred from the DNA. The table records about 370,000 clones, 89% of them present only once. Participants were aged roughly 18 to 90 years from about two dozen US areas. Germline V gives CDR1 LGHDT, CDR2 YNNKEL (reference sequence). The CDR3 runs to 14 residues. V lost 3 bases to trimming and J lost 5 bases, with 8 bases between them.

The TCR comes from a woman under 40 who had recovered from COVID-19. Specimen: PBMCs or T cells enriched from blood (not recorded which). The chain joins TRBV3-1 (or the pseudogene TRBV3-2) to TRBJ1-6; D is undetermined. The CDR3 DNA follows: TGTGCCAGCAGCCAGGGAGTGAATAATTCACCCCTCCACTTT. Translating it yields CASSQGVNNSPLHF.